This is a list of T cell receptor beta chains from one sample in a study of cytomegalovirus exposure and HLA in healthy donors. Using immunoSEQ multiplex PCR, the repertoire was profiled, and TCRdb retains in-frame clones only, with some absent. The table records approximately 140,000 clones, about 86% of them present only once. The sequenced sample was PBMCs. These receptors were taken from a woman in her late teens or twenties in good health and CMV-seropositive. Both conserved end residues are part of each CDR3. The order of the fields is V gene, D gene, clone size, J gene, CDR3 protein, CDR3 DNA. The D gene is left open where the match is weak. Size values are once, few and many counts, or a class for expanded clones, and some rows have none.

TRBV5-6	NA	NA	TRBJ1-1	CASSRLREGTEAFF	TGTGCCAGCAGCCGGCTCCGGGAGGGCACTGAAGCTTTCTTT
TRBV7-6	NA	NA	TRBJ1-5	CASSLGTGGEPQHF	TGTGCCAGCAGCTTAGGGACCGGGGGGGAGCCCCAGCATTTT
TRBV29-1	TRBD2	NA	TRBJ2-3	CSATGTSDRGSTDTQYF	TGCAGCGCCACAGGGACTAGCGACAGAGGGAGCACAGATACGCAGTATTTT
TRBV28	NA	NA	TRBJ1-4	CASSLGGVYEKLFF	TGTGCCAGCAGTTTAGGGGGCGTGTATGAAAAACTGTTTTTT
TRBV7-6	TRBD2	NA	TRBJ2-1	CASSLFRTSGSHNEQFF	TGTGCCAGCAGCTTATTTAGGACTAGCGGGAGCCACAATGAGCAGTTCTTC
TRBV28	NA	few	TRBJ2-7	CASSLGRSYEQYF	TGTGCCAGCAGTTTAGGCCGAAGCTACGAGCAGTACTTC
TRBV5-1	TRBD2	few	TRBJ2-1	CASSLALGREPRNEQFF	TGCGCCAGCAGCTTGGCCTTGGGGCGGGAGCCACGCAATGAGCAGTTCTTC
TRBV11-3	TRBD2	NA	TRBJ2-5	CASSPASGVQETQYF	TGTGCCAGCAGCCCGGCTAGCGGGGTACAAGAGACCCAGTACTTC
TRBV28	TRBD2	once	TRBJ2-5	CASSLPGRETQYF	TGTGCCAGCAGTTTGCCCGGGAGGGAGACCCAGTACTTC
TRBV5-1	TRBD2	NA	TRBJ2-7	CASSLASRGGLPDEQYF	TGCGCCAGCAGCTTGGCCTCCCGCGGGGGACTTCCCGACGAGCAGTACTTC
TRBV27	TRBD1	once	TRBJ1-1	CASSGQGNTEAFF	TGTGCCAGCAGTGGACAGGGGAACACTGAAGCTTTCTTT
TRBV6-1	NA	once	TRBJ1-2	CASIRERATYGYTF	TGTGCCAGCATTCGAGAGAGGGCGACCTATGGCTACACCTTC
TRBV2	TRBD1	NA	TRBJ1-2	CASRQGDGYTF	TGTGCCAGCAGACAGGGGGATGGCTACACCTTC
TRBV6-1	TRBD1	NA	TRBJ1-2	CASRGTGGSYGYTF	TGTGCCAGCAGAGGGACAGGGGGCTCCTATGGCTACACCTTC